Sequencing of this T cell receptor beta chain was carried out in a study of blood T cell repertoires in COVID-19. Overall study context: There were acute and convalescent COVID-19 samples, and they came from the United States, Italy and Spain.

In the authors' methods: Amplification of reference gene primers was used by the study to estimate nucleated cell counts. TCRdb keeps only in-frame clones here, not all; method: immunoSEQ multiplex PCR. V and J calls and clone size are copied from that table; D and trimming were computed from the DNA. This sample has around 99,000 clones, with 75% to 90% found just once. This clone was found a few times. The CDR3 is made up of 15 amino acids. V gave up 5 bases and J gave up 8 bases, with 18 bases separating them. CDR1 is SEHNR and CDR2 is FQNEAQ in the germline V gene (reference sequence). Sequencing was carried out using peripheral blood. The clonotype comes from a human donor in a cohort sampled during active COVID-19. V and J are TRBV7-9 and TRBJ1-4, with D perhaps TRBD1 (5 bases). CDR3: CASSPRGYSAEKLFF. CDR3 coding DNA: TGTGCCAGCAGCCCGCGGGGGTACTCAGCGGAAAAACTGTTTTTT.